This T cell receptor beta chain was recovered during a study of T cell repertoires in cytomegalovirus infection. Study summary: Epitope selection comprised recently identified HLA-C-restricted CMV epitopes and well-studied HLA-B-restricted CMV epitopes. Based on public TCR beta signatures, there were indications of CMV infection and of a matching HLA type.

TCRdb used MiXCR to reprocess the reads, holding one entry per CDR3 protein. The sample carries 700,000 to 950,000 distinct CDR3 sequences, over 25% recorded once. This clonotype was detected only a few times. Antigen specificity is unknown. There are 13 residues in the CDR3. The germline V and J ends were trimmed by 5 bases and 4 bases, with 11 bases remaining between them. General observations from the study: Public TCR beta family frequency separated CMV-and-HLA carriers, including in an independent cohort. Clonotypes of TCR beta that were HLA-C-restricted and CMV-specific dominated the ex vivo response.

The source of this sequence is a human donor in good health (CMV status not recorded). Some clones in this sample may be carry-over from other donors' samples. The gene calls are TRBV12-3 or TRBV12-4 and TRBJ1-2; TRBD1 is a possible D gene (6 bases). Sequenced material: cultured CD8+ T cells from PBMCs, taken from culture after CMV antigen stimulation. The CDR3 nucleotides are TGTGCCAGCAGTCATACCAGGGGCTATGGCTACACCTTC. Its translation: CASSHTRGYGYTF.